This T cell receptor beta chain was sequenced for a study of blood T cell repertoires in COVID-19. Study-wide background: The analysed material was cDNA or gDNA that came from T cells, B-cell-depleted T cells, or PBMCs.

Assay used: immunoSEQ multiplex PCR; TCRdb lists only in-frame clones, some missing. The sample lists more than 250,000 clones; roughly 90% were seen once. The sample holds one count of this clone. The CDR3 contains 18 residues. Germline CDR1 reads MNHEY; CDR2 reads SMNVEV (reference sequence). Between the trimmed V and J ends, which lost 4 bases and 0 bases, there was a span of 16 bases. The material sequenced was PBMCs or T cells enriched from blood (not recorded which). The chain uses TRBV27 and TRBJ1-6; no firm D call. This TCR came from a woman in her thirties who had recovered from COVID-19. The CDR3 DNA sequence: TGTGCCAGCAGTTGGGGTCCCGGGGAGAGCTCCTATAATTCACCCCTCCACTTT. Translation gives CASSWGPGESSYNSPLHF.